The 17 T cell receptor beta chains below come from one sample, sequenced in a study of persistence of HIV-infected CD4 T cells. The immunoSEQ assay was version 4, run in survey mode. TCRdb keeps only in-frame clones here, not all; method: immunoSEQ multiplex PCR. The repertoire holds 40,000 to 45,000 clones, approximately 90% seen once, with approximately 1.8% in the top ten. No antigen has been identified for these receptors. Anti-CD3/anti-CD28 beads served as a nonspecific positive control stimulus. Sorting of responding CD4+ T cells relied on upregulated CD40 ligand together with CD69. The sample in question was CD4+ T cells sorted from PBMCs after roughly 18-hour stimulation, obtained from a patient who received antiretroviral therapy. The receptors were gathered from an adult man with HIV who was CMV-seropositive.

The chain links TRBV28 to TRBJ1-6; 8 nucleotides align to TRBD1. CDR1 and CDR2 (germline): MDHEN, SYDVKM. V trimming: 6 bases; J trimming: 6 bases; junction bases outside the gene matches: 4. The CDR3 is made up of 14 amino acids. CDR3 sequence: CASSSGQGNSPLHF. DNA of the CDR3: TGTGCCAGCAGCTCAGGACAGGGTAATTCACCCCTCCACTTT. Drawing the rest from reference TRBV28 and TRBJ1-6, the complete variable domain is DVKVTQSSRYLVKRTGEKVFLECVQDMDHENMFWYRQDPGLGLRLIYFSYDVKMKEKGDIPEGYSVSREKKERFSLILESASTNQTSMYLCASSSGQGNSPLHFGNGTRLTVT.

CDR3 sequence: CASKLNKAGNTIYF. CDR3 DNA: TGTGCCAGCAAACTCAACAAGGCTGGAAACACCATATATTTT. V and J are TRBV18 and TRBJ1-3, with D unclear. Germline assignment: CDR1 KGHSH and CDR2 LQKENI. The V end lost 8 bases, the J end lost 2 bases, and 13 bases lay between the germline ends. CDR3 length: 14 amino acids.

The gene calls are TRBV10-3 and TRBJ1-3, with unresolved D. V was cut by 0 bases and J by 0 bases, with 12 bases left in between. This CDR3 spans 17 amino acids. Germline values: CDR1 ENHRY, CDR2 SYGVKD. Here the CDR3 reads CAISESRRTSSGNTIYF. The CDR3 DNA reads TGTGCCATCAGTGAGTCGAGAAGGACCAGCTCTGGAAACACCATATATTTT.

This clone was detected only once. The chain employs TRBV9 and TRBJ2-2; the D is unclear. The V gene's germline CDR1 is SGDLS and CDR2 YYNGEE. There are 15 residues in the CDR3. Trimming left V 4 bases short and J 0 bases short, with 10 bases between. CDR3 bases: TGTGCCAGCAGCTTTTCAGGCTCGAACACCGGGGAGCTGTTTTTT. The encoded protein is CASSFSGSNTGELFF.

This clone was observed once. The chain combines TRBV11-2 with TRBJ1-6; D unclear. The CDR3 contains 14 residues. V lost 1 base, J lost 7 bases, and 8 bases lay in between. CDR1 and CDR2 (germline): SGHAT, FQNNGV. The CDR3 here is CASSLVWQNSPLHF. DNA for the CDR3: TGTGCCAGCAGCTTAGTCTGGCAGAATTCACCCCTCCACTTT.

The CDR3 spells CASSNRDSNQPQHF. In DNA form, the CDR3 reads TGTGCCAGCAGCAACCGGGACAGCAATCAGCCCCAGCATTTT. The V call is TRBV27, the J call TRBJ1-5; D possibly corresponds to TRBD1 (5 bases). Trimming left V 6 bases short and J 1 base short, with 10 bases between. This CDR3 has 14 residues. Germline CDR1 is MNHEY and CDR2 is SMNVEV (reference sequence).

The chain has TRBV5-4 and TRBJ2-1; 9 nucleotides match TRBD2. Germline V gene lookup returns CDR1 SGHNT and CDR2 YYREEE (reference sequence). J was trimmed by 9 bases and V by 7 bases; bases with no gene match: 20. CDR3 length equals 17 residues. In DNA, the CDR3 is TGTGCCAGCTGGCCAACCTTGCTAGCGGGGCTGAGGGGTGAGCAGTTCTTC. It specifies CASWPTLLAGLRGEQFF.

The chain recombines TRBV12-5 with TRBJ1-5; 12 bases match TRBD1. V was pared by 4 bases and J by 5 bases, with 3 bases of the junction left unmatched. Germline loops: CDR1 LGHNT, CDR2 FRNRAP. The CDR3 loop spans 15 amino acids. For the CDR3, the DNA is TGTGCTAGTGGTTCCGGGACAGGGGGCCATCAGCCCCAGCATTTT. Translated: CASGSGTGGHQPQHF.

This rearrangement joins TRBV25-1 to TRBJ1-1; TRBD1 aligns across 7 bases. From germline, CDR1 is MGHDK and CDR2 SYGVNS. J was trimmed by 4 bases and V by 4 bases; bases with no gene match: 3. This CDR3 is built from 13 residues. The CDR3, as DNA: TGTGCCAGCAGTGCCAGGGGGTCCACTGAAGCTTTCTTT. This codes for CASSARGSTEAFF.

The genes are TRBV25-1 and TRBJ2-7; D is perhaps TRBD1 or TRBD2 (5 bases each). Trimming removed 6 bases at V and 2 bases at J, with 17 bases between. The CDR3 runs 15 residues. Per the germline V gene, CDR1 is MGHDK and CDR2 is SYGVNS. For the CDR3, the DNA is TGTGCCAGCAGCAACCCAGGGCAGGGAGCCTACGAGCAGTACTTC. This sequence encodes CASSNPGQGAYEQYF.

The V and J genes are TRBV7-3 and TRBJ2-2, with a tentative D call TRBD1 (6 bases). Deletions cut 3 bases from V and 6 bases from J, with 11 bases between. This CDR3 contains 14 residues. Germline V gene lookup returns CDR1 SGHTA and CDR2 FQGTGA. CDR3 in DNA: TGTGCCAGCAGCTTTAGTGGACAGTCCGGGGAGCTGTTTTTT. This codes for CASSFSGQSGELFF.

V and J are TRBV9 and TRBJ2-3; no reliable D call. This CDR3 contains 12 residues. The V and J ends lost 0 bases and 7 bases respectively, with 6 bases between them. CDR1 and CDR2 (germline): SGDLS, YYNGEE. The CDR3 protein is CASSVEVNTQYF. The CDR3 DNA follows: TGTGCCAGCAGCGTAGAGGTAAATACGCAGTATTTT.

The rearrangement links TRBV6-5 to TRBJ2-1; D assignment may be TRBD1 or TRBD2 (5 bases each). The CDR3 runs 15 residues. V shed 11 bases and J shed 8 bases, with 25 bases lying between them. The germline gives CDR1 MNHEY, CDR2 SVGAGI. The CDR3 protein is CACTLSGWGSDEQFF. The CDR3, as DNA: TGTGCCTGTACTCTGTCGGGGTGGGGGTCCGATGAGCAGTTCTTC.

This chain connects TRBV12-3 or TRBV12-4 to TRBJ2-7; D is undetermined. There are 12 residues in the CDR3. V lost 3 bases to trimming and J lost 4 bases, with 7 bases between them. The chain's CDR3 is CASSFTRYEQYF. The CDR3 region has the DNA TGTGCCAGCAGTTTTACGCGGTACGAGCAGTACTTC.

The rearrangement joins TRBV5-1 to TRBJ2-1; perhaps TRBD2 as D (6 bases). The CDR3 is made up of 16 amino acids. The germline V gene has CDR1 SGHRS and CDR2 YFSETQ. The V and J ends lost 0 bases and 4 bases respectively, with 14 bases between them. The CDR3 DNA sequence: TGCGCCAGCAGCTTGGCCGGAGGGGCTGGATACAATGAGCAGTTCTTC. As protein: CASSLAGGAGYNEQFF.

The chain carries TRBV5-1 and TRBJ2-1, with D tentatively TRBD1 (5 bases). Germline values: CDR1 SGHRS, CDR2 YFSETQ. This CDR3 region has 17 residues. V was cut by 6 bases and J by 0 bases, with 19 bases left in between. Here the CDR3 reads CASTPQGAIVSYNEQFF. The CDR3, as DNA: TGCGCCAGCACCCCCCAGGGTGCAATCGTCTCCTACAATGAGCAGTTCTTC.

The genes are TRBV5-4 and TRBJ2-2; 9 bases match TRBD2. Germline CDR1 and CDR2: SGHNT and YYREEE (reference sequence). With V trimmed by 5 bases and J by 0 bases, 5 bases remained unmatched. The CDR3 totals 16 residues. The CDR3 region is CASRRSGGPNTGELFF. The CDR3 nucleotides are TGTGCCAGCAGACGTAGCGGGGGTCCGAACACCGGGGAGCTGTTTTTT. The full variable domain, rest sourced from reference TRBV5-4 and TRBJ2-2, is ETGVTQSPTHLIKTRGQQVTLRCSSQSGHNTVSWYQQALGQGPQFIFQYYREEENGRGNFPPRFSGLQFPNYSSELNVNALELDDSALYLCASRRSGGPNTGELFFGEGSRLTVL.